This T cell receptor (beta chain) was sequenced for a study of CD8+ T cells in alopecia areata. Overall study: Tofacitinib continued for 6 to 18 months and was then withheld for 6 months.

Findings and caveats of the study: Among the cells sequenced in scalp samples are also the resident alphabeta T cells of normal skin. In patients, TCRs were shared less clearly than in mice, and HLA may possibly be involved.

Only a few counts were recorded for this clone. Its antigen is as yet unknown. The junction does not match germline at one end; this may be a read error. RNA extraction and reverse transcription yielded cDNA as sequencing template. Method: immunoSEQ multiplex PCR; TCRdb's copy keeps in-frame clones and lacks some. This table holds over 60,000 clones, 46% found once. Treatment here: oral pan-JAK inhibitor, 5-10 mg twice daily. Alopecia areata patients had lesional scalp punch biopsies and peripheral blood taken from them. The germline CDR1 and CDR2 sequences are SGHDT and YYEEEE. The CDR3 has 13 residues.

This clonotype was obtained from a human donor with alopecia areata. This specimen was CD8+ T cells sorted from blood, taken around week 36, from a patient treated with tofacitinib. The rearrangement uses TRBV5-6 and TRBJ2-7; D call uncertain. The CDR3 loop reads CASSQVRDYEQYF. The CDR3 nucleotides are TGCGCCAGCAGCCAAGTAAGGGACTACGAGCAGTACTTC.